This TCR beta chain was profiled in a study of T cell repertoires in cytomegalovirus infection. Study-wide context: CMV infection and matching HLA type were both indicated by public TCR beta signatures.

Each CDR3 protein gets one entry after TCRdb re-called the reads with MiXCR. Of around 260,000 distinct CDR3 sequences listed, roughly 24% were seen once; the top ten hold approximately 15%. Broader study findings: Frequencies of public TCR beta families were cumulated, and this identified carriers of CMV plus the relevant HLA. HLA-C-restricted CMV clonotypes gave the most frequent clonotype in two of eight donors.

Note on this clonotype: Its target is unknown.

Germline values: CDR1 SGHRS, CDR2 YFSETQ. Trimming cost V 4 bases and J 3 bases, with 20 bases left between them. The length of the CDR3 is 16 residues. The sequence was collected from a human donor in good health (CMV status not recorded). Some clones in this sample may be carry-over from other donors' samples. Sequencing was performed on PBMCs. This chain joins TRBV5-1 and TRBJ2-7; tentatively, D is TRBD2 (5 bases). This CDR3 is CASSPGGVVGSYEQYF. DNA for the CDR3: TGCGCCAGCAGCCCAGGAGGTGTAGTTGGGAGCTACGAGCAGTACTTC.